The rows below give T cell receptor beta chains drawn from one sample of a study of beta chain features in type 1 diabetes. The assay was immunoSEQ multiplex PCR, and TCRdb's table has in-frame clones only and misses some. Among 620,000 or so clones listed, around 15% were seen once. Input material: naive CD4+ T cells from blood. The source of these receptors is a man aged 18-30 years in good health. Both conserved end residues are part of each CDR3. A D gene is named only where the DNA matches it firmly. Size values are once, few and many counts, or a class for expanded clones, and some rows have none.

size: few; V: TRBV19; J: TRBJ1-1; D: TRBD1; DNA: TGTGCCAGTAACGCCGGGACAGGGGGCTTAGCTGAAGCTTTCTTT; CDR3: CASNAGTGGLAEAFF
size: few; V: TRBV5-1; J: TRBJ1-5; D: TRBD1; DNA: TGCGCCAGCAGCTTGTCGACAGGGTCGAATCAGCCCCAGCATTTT; CDR3: CASSLSTGSNQPQHF
size: NA; V: TRBV27; J: TRBJ1-3; D: NA; DNA: TGTGCCAGCAGTTTATCGACCGGGCGGGCCTCTGGAAACACCATATATTTT; CDR3: CASSLSTGRASGNTIYF
size: NA; V: TRBV28; J: TRBJ1-4; D: NA; DNA: TGTGCCAGCAGTTTATACGGGGGACCGGAAAAACTGTTTTTT; CDR3: CASSLYGGPEKLFF
size: few; V: TRBV4-2; J: TRBJ2-7; D: NA; DNA: TGTGCCAGCAGCCAAGGAATGCCGAGGAACTACGAGCAGTACTTC; CDR3: CASSQGMPRNYEQYF
size: NA; V: TRBV5-1; J: TRBJ2-1; D: TRBD1; DNA: TGCGCCAGCCGCCCGGGGGACAGGGATCGGAATGAGCAGTTCTTC; CDR3: CASRPGDRDRNEQFF
size: NA; V: TRBV18; J: TRBJ1-4; D: NA; DNA: TGTGCCAGCTCACTCCTGACAGGAGCAACTAATGAAAAACTGTTTTTT; CDR3: CASSLLTGATNEKLFF
size: few; V: TRBV10-3; J: TRBJ2-7; D: NA; DNA: TGTGCCATCCACAGGGTGGACGAGCAGTACTTC; CDR3: CAIHRVDEQYF
size: few; V: TRBV28; J: TRBJ2-3; D: NA; DNA: TGTGCCAGCAGTTTAATAGGGTGGCAAAGCACAGATACGCAGTATTTT; CDR3: CASSLIGWQSTDTQYF
size: NA; V: TRBV11-2; J: TRBJ1-3; D: NA; DNA: TGTGCCAGCAGCTTAGTCTTCGGACAGAGAAACACCATATATTTT; CDR3: CASSLVFGQRNTIYF
size: few; V: TRBV4-3; J: TRBJ1-4; D: TRBD1; DNA: TGCGCCAGCAGCCAAGAGCCGACCGGGACAGGGGATGGAAAACTGTTTTTT; CDR3: CASSQEPTGTGDGKLFF
size: NA; V: TRBV10-3; J: TRBJ2-2; D: TRBD1; DNA: TGTGCCATCGGACAGGGGAGGGACACCGGGGAGCTGTTTTTT; CDR3: CAIGQGRDTGELFF
size: NA; V: TRBV7-3; J: TRBJ1-1; D: NA; DNA: TGTGCCAGCAGCTTAGAAGGGAACACTGAAGCTTTCTTT; CDR3: CASSLEGNTEAFF
size: few; V: TRBV5-1; J: TRBJ2-7; D: NA; DNA: TGCGCCAGCAGCGCTATTGGGGGTTACGAGCAGTACTTC; CDR3: CASSAIGGYEQYF
size: NA; V: TRBV7-3; J: TRBJ2-3; D: TRBD2; DNA: TGTGCCAGCAGCTTAAGGGGCCGAACTAGCGTGGGCACAGATACGCAGTATTTT; CDR3: CASSLRGRTSVGTDTQYF
size: NA; V: TRBV6-5; J: TRBJ1-2; D: NA; DNA: TGTGCCACCCAAAGGCCTTATGGCTACACCTTC; CDR3: CATQRPYGYTF
size: NA; V: TRBV4-3; J: TRBJ2-1; D: NA; DNA: TGCGCCAGCAGCCAAGAAAGGGGGGGACGCTACAATGAGCAGTTCTTC; CDR3: CASSQERGGRYNEQFF
size: NA; V: TRBV6-1; J: TRBJ1-5; D: TRBD1; DNA: TGTGCCAGCAGTGAACAGGGGGTTAGCAATCAGCCCCAGCATTTT; CDR3: CASSEQGVSNQPQHF
size: NA; V: TRBV5-3; J: TRBJ1-5; D: NA; DNA: TGTGCCAGAAGCTTTGGTCCTAGAGGGGAACCCCAGCATTTT; CDR3: CARSFGPRGEPQHF
size: few; V: TRBV7-2; J: TRBJ1-5; D: TRBD1; DNA: TGTGCCAGCAGCTTAGGGTGGGACAGGGGAAGCAATCAGCCCCAGCATTTT; CDR3: CASSLGWDRGSNQPQHF
size: few; V: TRBV6-6; J: TRBJ2-7; D: TRBD1; DNA: TGTGCCAGCGGTACCGGGACAGGGGGTTACGAGCAGTACTTC; CDR3: CASGTGTGGYEQYF
size: few; V: TRBV7-2; J: TRBJ1-6; D: NA; DNA: TGTGCCAGCAGCTGGACGGGACAAACGACAAGTCCCCTCCACTTT; CDR3: CASSWTGQTTSPLHF
size: few; V: TRBV5-4; J: TRBJ1-2; D: TRBD1; DNA: TGTGCCAGCAGCTTGGATTCCGGGACAGGAGGTGGCTACACCTTC; CDR3: CASSLDSGTGGGYTF
size: NA; V: TRBV6-5; J: TRBJ1-2; D: NA; DNA: TGTGCCAGCAGTTGGGTGGGACTTGGGTATGGCTACACCTTC; CDR3: CASSWVGLGYGYTF
size: NA; V: TRBV9; J: TRBJ2-7; D: NA; DNA: TGTGCCAGCAGCCTAGGGGGGCGAACCTACGAGCAGTACTTC; CDR3: CASSLGGRTYEQYF
size: few; V: TRBV27; J: TRBJ2-3; D: TRBD1; DNA: TGTGCCAGCAGACCGGGACAGGGATACACAGATACGCAGTATTTT; CDR3: CASRPGQGYTDTQYF
size: NA; V: TRBV18; J: TRBJ1-4; D: NA; DNA: TGTGCCAGCTCACCACCAATCGACAGGAGTAATGAAAAACTGTTTTTT; CDR3: CASSPPIDRSNEKLFF
size: NA; V: TRBV7-4; J: TRBJ2-7; D: TRBD1; DNA: TGTGCCAGCAGTTTACAGGGGGCTACCTACGAGCAGTACTTC; CDR3: CASSLQGATYEQYF
size: few; V: TRBV11-3; J: TRBJ2-5; D: NA; DNA: TGTGCCAGCAGCTTAGATCTTGGTGGGACCCAGTACTTC; CDR3: CASSLDLGGTQYF
size: few; V: TRBV9; J: TRBJ1-1; D: NA; DNA: TGTGCCAGCAGCGTGTCTGGCACTGAAGCTTTCTTT; CDR3: CASSVSGTEAFF
size: few; V: TRBV9; J: TRBJ2-7; D: TRBD2; DNA: TGTGCCAGCAGCGTAGGGACTAGCGGGAGGTGGGAGCAGTACTTC; CDR3: CASSVGTSGRWEQYF
size: NA; V: TRBV29-1; J: TRBJ1-2; D: NA; DNA: TGCAGCGTTGTACCCGGTTTACAGATCTATGGCTACACCTTC; CDR3: CSVVPGLQIYGYTF
size: NA; V: TRBV7-2; J: TRBJ2-7; D: TRBD1; DNA: TGTGCCAGCAGCTTAGGGGGGACAGGTACCTACGAGCAGTACTTC; CDR3: CASSLGGTGTYEQYF
size: few; V: TRBV11-2; J: TRBJ2-1; D: TRBD2; DNA: TGTGCCAGCAGCTTTCTAGCGGCGCGCAATGAGCAGTTCTTC; CDR3: CASSFLAARNEQFF
size: few; V: TRBV28; J: TRBJ1-5; D: NA; DNA: TGTGCCAGCAGTCAGGGACATTTCAATCAGCCCCAGCATTTT; CDR3: CASSQGHFNQPQHF
size: few; V: TRBV5-4; J: TRBJ2-1; D: TRBD2; DNA: TGTGCCAGCAGCACTCGGACTAGCGGGATGGGCCATGAGCAGTTCTTC; CDR3: CASSTRTSGMGHEQFF
size: NA; V: TRBV7-3; J: TRBJ1-2; D: NA; DNA: TGTGCCAGCAGCCCTCGGTGGGGGGATGGCTACACCTTC; CDR3: CASSPRWGDGYTF
size: few; V: TRBV11-1; J: TRBJ2-5; D: TRBD1; DNA: TGTGCCAGCAGCTGGACAGGGGCCCTAAAAGAGACCCAGTACTTC; CDR3: CASSWTGALKETQYF